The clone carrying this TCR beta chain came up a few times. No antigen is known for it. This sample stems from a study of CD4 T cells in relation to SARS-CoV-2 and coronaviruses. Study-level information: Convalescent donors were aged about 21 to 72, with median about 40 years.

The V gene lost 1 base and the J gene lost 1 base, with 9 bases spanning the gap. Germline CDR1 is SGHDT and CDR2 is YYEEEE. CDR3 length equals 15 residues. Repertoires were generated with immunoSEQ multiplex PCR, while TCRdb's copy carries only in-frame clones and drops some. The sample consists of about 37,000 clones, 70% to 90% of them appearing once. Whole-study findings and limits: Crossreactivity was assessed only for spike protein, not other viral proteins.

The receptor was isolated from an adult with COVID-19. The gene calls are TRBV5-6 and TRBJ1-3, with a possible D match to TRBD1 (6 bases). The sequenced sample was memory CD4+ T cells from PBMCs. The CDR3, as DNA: TGTGCCAGCAGCTTGACAGGGTCGTCTGGAAACACCATATATTTT. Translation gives CASSLTGSSGNTIYF.